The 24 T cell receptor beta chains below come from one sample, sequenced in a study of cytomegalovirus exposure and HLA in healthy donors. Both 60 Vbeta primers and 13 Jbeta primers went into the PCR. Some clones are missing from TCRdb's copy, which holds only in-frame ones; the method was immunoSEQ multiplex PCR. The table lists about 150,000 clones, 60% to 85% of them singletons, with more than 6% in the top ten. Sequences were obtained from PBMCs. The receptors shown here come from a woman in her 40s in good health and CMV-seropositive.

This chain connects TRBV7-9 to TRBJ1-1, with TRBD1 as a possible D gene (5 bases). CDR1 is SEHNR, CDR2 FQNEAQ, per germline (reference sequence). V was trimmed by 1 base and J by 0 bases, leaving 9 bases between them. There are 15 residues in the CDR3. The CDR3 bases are TGTGCCAGCAGCTTAGAGGGGCCAATGAACACTGAAGCTTTCTTT. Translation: CASSLEGPMNTEAFF.

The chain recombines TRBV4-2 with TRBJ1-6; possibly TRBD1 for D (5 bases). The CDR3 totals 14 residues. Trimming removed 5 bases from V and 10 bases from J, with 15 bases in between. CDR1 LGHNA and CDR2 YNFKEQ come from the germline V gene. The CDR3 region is CASSGGEGWSPLHF. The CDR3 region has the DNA TGTGCCAGCAGCGGGGGGGAGGGTTGGTCACCCCTCCACTTT.

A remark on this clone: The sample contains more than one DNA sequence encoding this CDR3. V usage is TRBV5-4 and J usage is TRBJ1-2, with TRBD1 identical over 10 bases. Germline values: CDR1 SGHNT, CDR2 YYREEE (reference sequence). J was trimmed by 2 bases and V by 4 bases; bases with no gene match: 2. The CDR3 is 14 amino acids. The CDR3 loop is CASSPGQGNYGYTF. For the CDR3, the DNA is TGTGCCAGCAGCCCGGGACAGGGGAACTATGGCTACACCTTC.

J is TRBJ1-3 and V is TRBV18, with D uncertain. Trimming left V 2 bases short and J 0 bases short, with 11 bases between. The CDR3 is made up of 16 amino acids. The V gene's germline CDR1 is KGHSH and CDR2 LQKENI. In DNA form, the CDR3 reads TGTGCCAGCTCACCAGTTCCCCTCGTCTCTGGAAACACCATATATTTT. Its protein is CASSPVPLVSGNTIYF.

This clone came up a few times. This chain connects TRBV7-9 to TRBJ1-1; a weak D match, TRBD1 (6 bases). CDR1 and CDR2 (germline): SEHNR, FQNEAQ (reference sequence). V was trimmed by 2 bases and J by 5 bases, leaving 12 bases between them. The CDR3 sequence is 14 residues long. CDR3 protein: CASSLTGKGTEAFF. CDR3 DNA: TGTGCCAGCAGCTTAACAGGGAAAGGGACTGAAGCTTTCTTT.

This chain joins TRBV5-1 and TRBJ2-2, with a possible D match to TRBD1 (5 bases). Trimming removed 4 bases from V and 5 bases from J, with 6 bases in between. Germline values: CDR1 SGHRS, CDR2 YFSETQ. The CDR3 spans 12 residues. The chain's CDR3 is CASSGATGELFF. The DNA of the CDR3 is TGCGCCAGCAGCGGGGCAACCGGGGAGCTGTTTTTT.

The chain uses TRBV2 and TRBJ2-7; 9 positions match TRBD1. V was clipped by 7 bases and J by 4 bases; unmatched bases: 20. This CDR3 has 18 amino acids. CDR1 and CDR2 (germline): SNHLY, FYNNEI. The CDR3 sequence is CASTHTIPRTGARYEQYF. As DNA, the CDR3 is TGTGCCAGCACCCACACTATTCCCAGGACAGGGGCAAGGTACGAGCAGTACTTC.

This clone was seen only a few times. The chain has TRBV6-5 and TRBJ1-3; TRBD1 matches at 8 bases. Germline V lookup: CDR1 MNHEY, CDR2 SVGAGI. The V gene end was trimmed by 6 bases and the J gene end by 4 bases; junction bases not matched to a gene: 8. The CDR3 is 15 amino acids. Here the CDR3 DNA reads TGTGCCAGCAGCTTCGGACAGGGCGGGGGAAACACCATATATTTT. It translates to CASSFGQGGGNTIYF.

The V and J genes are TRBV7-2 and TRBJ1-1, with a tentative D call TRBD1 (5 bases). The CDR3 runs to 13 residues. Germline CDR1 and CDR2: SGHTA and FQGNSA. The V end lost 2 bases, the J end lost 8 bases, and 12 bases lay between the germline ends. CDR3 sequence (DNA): TGTGCCAGCAGCTTACGGGGCGGGACCGAAGCTTTCTTT. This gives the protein CASSLRGGTEAFF.

CDR3 DNA: TGTGCCAGCAGTGTAACTAGCGGGGGGCCTCAAGAGACCCAGTACTTC. Translated, it gives CASSVTSGGPQETQYF. J is TRBJ2-5 and V is TRBV2, with 12 bases fitting TRBD2. The V gene end was trimmed by 4 bases and the J gene end by 2 bases; junction bases not matched to a gene: 5. The CDR3 spans 16 residues. Germline assignment: CDR1 SNHLY and CDR2 FYNNEI.

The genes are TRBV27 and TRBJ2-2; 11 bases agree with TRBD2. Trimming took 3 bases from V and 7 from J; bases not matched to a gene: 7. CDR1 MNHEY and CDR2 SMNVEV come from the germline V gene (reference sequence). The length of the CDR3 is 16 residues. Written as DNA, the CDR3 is TGTGCCAGCAGTTTTAGCGGGGGGGCCTCAGGCGGGGAGCTGTTTTTT. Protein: CASSFSGGASGGELFF.

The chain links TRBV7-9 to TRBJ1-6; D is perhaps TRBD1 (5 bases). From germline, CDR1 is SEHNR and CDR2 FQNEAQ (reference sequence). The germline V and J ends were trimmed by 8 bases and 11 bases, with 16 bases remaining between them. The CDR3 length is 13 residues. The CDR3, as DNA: TGTGCCAGCGGCAAGACCTCGGGGGCACCCCTCCACTTT. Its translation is CASGKTSGAPLHF. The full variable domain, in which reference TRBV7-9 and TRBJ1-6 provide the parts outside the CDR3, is DTGVSQNPRHKITKRGQNVTFRCDPISEHNRLYWYRQTLGQGPEFLTYFQNEAQLEKSRLLSDRFSAERPKGSFSTLEIQRTEQGDSAMYLCASGKTSGAPLHFGNGTRLTVT.

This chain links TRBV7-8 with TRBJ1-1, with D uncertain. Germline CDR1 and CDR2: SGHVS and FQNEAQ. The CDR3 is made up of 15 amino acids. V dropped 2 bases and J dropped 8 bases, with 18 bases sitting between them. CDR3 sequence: CASSLNPEGASEAFF. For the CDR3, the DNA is TGTGCCAGCAGCTTAAACCCCGAGGGTGCCTCGGAAGCTTTCTTT.

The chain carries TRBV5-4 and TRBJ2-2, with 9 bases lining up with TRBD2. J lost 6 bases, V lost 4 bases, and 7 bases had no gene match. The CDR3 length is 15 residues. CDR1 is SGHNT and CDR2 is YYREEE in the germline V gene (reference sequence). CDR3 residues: CASSVGGGGAGELFF. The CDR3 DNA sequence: TGTGCCAGCAGCGTGGGGGGCGGGGGGGCCGGGGAGCTGTTTTTT. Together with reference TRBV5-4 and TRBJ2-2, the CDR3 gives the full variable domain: ETGVTQSPTHLIKTRGQQVTLRCSSQSGHNTVSWYQQALGQGPQFIFQYYREEENGRGNFPPRFSGLQFPNYSSELNVNALELDDSALYLCASSVGGGGAGELFFGEGSRLTVL.

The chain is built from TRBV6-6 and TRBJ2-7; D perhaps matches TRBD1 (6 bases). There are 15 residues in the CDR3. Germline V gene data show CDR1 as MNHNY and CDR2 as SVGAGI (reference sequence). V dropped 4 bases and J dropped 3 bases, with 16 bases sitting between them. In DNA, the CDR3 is TGTGCCAGCAGTTCAGAGACAGGTTTCCTCTACGAGCAGTACTTC. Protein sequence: CASSSETGFLYEQYF.

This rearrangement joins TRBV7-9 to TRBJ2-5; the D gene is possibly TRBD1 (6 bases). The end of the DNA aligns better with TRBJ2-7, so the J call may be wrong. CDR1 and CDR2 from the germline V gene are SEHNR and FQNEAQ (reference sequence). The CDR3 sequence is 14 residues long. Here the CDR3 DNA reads TGTGCCAGCAGCCCGAAGGACAGAGGCTACGAGCAGTACTTC. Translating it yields CASSPKDRGYEQYF.

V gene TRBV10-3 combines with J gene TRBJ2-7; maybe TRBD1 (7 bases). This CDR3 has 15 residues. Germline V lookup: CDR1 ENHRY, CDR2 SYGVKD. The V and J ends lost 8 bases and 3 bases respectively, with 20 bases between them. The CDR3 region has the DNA TGTGCCATCGCCGCCCGGGGGACAGAGTACTACGAGCAGTACTTC. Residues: CAIAARGTEYYEQYF.

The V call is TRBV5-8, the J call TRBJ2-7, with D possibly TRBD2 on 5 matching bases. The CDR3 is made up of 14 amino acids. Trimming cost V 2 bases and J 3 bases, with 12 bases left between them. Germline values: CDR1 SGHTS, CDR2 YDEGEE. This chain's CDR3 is CASSFAGLYYEQYF. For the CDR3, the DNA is TGTGCCAGCAGCTTCGCGGGTCTCTACTACGAGCAGTACTTC.

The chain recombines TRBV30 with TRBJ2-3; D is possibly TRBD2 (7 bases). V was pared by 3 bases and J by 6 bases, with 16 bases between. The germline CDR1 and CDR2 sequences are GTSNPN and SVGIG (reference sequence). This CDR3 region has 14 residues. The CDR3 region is CAWRVPGGRDTQYF. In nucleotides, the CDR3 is TGTGCCTGGAGGGTACCGGGGGGCAGGGATACGCAGTATTTT.

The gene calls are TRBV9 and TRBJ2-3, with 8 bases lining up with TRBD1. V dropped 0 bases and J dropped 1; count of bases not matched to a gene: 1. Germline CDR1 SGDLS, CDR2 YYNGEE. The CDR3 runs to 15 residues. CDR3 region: CASSVGGQGTDTQYF. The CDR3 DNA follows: TGTGCCAGCAGCGTAGGGGGACAGGGCACAGATACGCAGTATTTT.

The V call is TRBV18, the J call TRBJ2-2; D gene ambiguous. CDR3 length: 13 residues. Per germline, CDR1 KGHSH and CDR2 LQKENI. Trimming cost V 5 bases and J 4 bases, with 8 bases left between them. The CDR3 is CASSERVTGELFF. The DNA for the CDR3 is TGTGCCAGCTCAGAGCGCGTCACCGGGGAGCTGTTTTTT.

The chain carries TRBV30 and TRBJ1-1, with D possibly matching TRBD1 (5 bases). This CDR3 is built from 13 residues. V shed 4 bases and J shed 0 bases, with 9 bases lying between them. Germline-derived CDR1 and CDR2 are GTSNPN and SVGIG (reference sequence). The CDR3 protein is CAWNWGVNTEAFF. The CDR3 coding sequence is TGTGCCTGGAATTGGGGGGTGAACACTGAAGCTTTCTTT.

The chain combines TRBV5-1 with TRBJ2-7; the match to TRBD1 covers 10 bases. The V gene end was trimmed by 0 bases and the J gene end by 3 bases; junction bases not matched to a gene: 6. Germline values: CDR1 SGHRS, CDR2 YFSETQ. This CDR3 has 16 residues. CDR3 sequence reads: CASSLESWDRGYEQYF. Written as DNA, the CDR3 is TGCGCCAGCAGCTTGGAGTCGTGGGACAGGGGCTACGAGCAGTACTTC. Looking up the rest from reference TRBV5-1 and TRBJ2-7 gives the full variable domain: KAGVTQTPRYLIKTRGQQVTLSCSPISGHRSVSWYQQTPGQGLQFLFEYFSETQRNKGNFPGRFSGRQFSNSRSEMNVSTLELGDSALYLCASSLESWDRGYEQYFGPGTRLTVT.

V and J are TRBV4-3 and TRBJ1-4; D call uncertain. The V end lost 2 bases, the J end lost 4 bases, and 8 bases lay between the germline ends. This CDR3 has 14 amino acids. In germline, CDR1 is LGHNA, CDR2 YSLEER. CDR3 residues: CASSQYRSNEKLFF. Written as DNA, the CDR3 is TGCGCCAGCAGCCAATATAGGAGTAATGAAAAACTGTTTTTT.